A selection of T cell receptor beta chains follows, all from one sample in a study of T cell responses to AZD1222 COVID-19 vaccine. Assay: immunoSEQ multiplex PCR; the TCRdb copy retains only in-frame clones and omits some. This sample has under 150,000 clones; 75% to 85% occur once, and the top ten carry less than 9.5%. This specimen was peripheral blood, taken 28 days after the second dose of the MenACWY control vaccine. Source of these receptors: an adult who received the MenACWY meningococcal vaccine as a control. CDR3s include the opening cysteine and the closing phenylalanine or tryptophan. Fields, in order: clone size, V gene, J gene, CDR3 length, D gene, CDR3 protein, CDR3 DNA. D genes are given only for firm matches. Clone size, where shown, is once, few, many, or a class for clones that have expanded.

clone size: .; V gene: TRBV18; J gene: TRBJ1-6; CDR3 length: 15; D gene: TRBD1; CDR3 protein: CASSSGTAKNSPLHF; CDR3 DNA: TGTGCCAGCTCATCTGGGACAGCGAAAAATTCACCCCTCCACTTT
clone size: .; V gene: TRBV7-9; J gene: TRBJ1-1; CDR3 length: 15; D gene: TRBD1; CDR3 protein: CASSSLTGVNTEAFF; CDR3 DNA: TGTGCCAGCAGCTCCTTGACAGGGGTGAACACTGAAGCTTTCTTT
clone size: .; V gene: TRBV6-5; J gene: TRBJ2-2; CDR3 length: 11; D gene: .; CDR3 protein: CASRTWSELFF; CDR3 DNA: TGTGCCAGCAGAACTTGGTCGGAGCTGTTTTTT
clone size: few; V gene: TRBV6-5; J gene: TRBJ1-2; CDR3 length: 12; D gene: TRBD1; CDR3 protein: CASRRTGDGYTF; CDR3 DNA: TGTGCCAGCAGACGGACAGGGGACGGCTACACCTTC
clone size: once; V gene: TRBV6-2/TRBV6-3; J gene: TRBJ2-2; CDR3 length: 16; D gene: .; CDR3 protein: CASSYTNPTGTGELFF; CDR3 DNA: TGTGCCAGCAGTTACACCAATCCAACGGGCACCGGGGAGCTGTTTTTT
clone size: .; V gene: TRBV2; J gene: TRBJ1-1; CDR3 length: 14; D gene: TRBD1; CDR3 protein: CASTFQGANTEAFF; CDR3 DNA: TGTGCCAGCACTTTCCAGGGGGCAAACACTGAAGCTTTCTTT
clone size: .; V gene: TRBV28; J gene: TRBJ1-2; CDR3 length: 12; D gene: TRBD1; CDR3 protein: CASSSGQNGYTF; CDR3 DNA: TGTGCCAGCAGTTCGGGACAGAATGGCTACACCTTC
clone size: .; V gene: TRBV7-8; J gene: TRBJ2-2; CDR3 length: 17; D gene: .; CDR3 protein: CASSADNPITLPGELFF; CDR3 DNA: TGTGCCAGCAGCGCGGATAACCCCATAACCCTTCCCGGGGAGCTGTTTTTT
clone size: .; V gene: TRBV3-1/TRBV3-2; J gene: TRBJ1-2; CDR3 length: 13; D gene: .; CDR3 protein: CASSQGALYGYTF; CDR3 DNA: TGTGCCAGCAGCCAAGGGGCTCTCTATGGCTACACCTTC
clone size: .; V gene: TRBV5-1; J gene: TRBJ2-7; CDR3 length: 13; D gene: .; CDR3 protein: CASSASWQGEQYF; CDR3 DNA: TGCGCCAGCAGCGCATCGTGGCAGGGGGAGCAGTACTTC
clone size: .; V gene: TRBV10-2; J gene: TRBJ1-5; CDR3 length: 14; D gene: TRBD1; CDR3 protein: CARRRQGESQPQHF; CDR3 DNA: TGCGCCCGCAGGCGACAGGGAGAGAGTCAGCCCCAGCATTTT
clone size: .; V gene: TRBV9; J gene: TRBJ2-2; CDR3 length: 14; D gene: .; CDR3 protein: CASSALTSTGELFF; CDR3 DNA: TGTGCCAGCAGCGCGTTAACGAGCACCGGGGAGCTGTTTTTT
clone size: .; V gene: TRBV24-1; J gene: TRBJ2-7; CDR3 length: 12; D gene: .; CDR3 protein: CATSDLTGEQYF; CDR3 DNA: TGTGCCACCAGTGATTTGACAGGGGAGCAGTACTTC
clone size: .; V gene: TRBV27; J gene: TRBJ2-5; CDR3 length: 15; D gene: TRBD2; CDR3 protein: CASSRLAGGKETQYF; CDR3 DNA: TGTGCCAGCAGTCGACTAGCGGGGGGGAAAGAGACCCAGTACTTC
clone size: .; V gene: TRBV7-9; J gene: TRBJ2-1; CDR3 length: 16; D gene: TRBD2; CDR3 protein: CASSPVAGGGYNEQFF; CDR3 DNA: TGTGCCAGCAGCCCCGTAGCGGGAGGAGGCTACAATGAGCAGTTCTTC